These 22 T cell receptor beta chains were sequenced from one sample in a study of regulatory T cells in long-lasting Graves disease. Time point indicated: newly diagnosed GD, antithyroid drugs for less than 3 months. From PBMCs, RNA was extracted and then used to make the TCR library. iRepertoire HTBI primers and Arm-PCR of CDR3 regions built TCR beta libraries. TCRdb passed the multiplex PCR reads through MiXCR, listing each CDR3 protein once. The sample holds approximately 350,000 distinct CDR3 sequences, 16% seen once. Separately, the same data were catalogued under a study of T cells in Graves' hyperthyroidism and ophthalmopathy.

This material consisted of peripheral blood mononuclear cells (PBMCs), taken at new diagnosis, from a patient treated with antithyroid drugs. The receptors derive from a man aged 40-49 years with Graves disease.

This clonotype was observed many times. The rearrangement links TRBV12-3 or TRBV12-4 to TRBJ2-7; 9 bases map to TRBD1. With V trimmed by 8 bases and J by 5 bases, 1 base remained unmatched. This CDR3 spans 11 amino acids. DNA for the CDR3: TGTGCCAGCGACAGGGGGAACGAGCAGTACTTC. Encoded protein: CASDRGNEQYF.

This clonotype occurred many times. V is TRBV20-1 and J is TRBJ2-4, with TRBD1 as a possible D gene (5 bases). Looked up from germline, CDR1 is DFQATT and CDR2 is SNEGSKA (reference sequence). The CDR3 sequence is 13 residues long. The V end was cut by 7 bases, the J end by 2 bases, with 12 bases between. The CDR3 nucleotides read TGCAGTGGACCAGACAGTTCCAAAAACATTCAGTACTTC. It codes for CSGPDSSKNIQYF.

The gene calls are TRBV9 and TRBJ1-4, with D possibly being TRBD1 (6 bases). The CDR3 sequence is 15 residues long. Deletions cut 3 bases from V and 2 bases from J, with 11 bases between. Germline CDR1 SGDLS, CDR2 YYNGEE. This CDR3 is CASSASTGTNEKLFF. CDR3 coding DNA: TGTGCCAGCAGCGCATCTACAGGGACTAATGAAAAACTGTTTTTT.

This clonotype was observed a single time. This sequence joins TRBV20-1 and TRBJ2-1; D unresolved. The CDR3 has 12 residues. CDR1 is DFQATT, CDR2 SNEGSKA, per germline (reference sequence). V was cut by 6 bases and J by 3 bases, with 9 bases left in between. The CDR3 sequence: CSADRDYNEQFF. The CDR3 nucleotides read TGCAGTGCCGACCGCGACTACAATGAGCAGTTCTTC.

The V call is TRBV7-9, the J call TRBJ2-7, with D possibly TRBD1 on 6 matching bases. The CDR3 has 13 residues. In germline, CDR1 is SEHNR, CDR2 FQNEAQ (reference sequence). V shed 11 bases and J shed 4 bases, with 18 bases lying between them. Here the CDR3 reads CAYKDRNNYEQYF. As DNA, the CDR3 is TGTGCCTACAAAGACAGGAATAATTACGAGCAGTACTTC.

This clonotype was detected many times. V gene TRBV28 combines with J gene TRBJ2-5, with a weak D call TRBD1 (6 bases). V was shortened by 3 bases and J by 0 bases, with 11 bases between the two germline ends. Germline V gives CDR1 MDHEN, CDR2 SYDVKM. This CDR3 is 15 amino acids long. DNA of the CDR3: TGTGCCAGCAGTTTCCTGACAGGCAACCAAGAGACCCAGTACTTC. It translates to CASSFLTGNQETQYF.

CDR3 amino acids: CASSGDTSSGNTIYF. For the CDR3, the DNA is TGTGCCAGCAGTGGAGACACCTCCTCTGGAAACACCATATATTTT. This chain joins TRBV7-2 and TRBJ1-3; D gene ambiguous. The CDR3 length is 15 residues. Germline V gene data show CDR1 as SGHTA and CDR2 as FQGNSA. V lost 6 bases, J lost 0 bases, and 12 bases lay in between.

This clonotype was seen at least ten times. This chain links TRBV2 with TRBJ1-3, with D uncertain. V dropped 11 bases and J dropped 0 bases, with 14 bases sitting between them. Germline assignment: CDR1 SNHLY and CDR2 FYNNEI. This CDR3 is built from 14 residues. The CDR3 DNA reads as TGTGCCTCCACCCCGTCCCTCTCTGGAAACACCATATATTTT. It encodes CASTPSLSGNTIYF.

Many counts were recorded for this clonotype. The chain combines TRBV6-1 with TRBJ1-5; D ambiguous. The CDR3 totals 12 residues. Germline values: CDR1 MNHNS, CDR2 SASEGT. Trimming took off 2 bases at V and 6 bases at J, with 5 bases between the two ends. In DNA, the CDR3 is TGTGCCAGCAGTGAAATGGGTCAGCCCCAGCATTTT. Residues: CASSEMGQPQHF.

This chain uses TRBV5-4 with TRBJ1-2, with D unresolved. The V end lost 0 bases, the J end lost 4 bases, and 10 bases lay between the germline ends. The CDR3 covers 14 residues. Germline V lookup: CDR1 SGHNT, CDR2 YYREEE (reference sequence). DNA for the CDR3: TGTGCCAGCAGCTTGGCGGTGGATGCCTATGGCTACACCTTC. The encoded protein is CASSLAVDAYGYTF.

This CDR3 reads CASSPGGGVLEQYF. The CDR3 coding sequence is TGCGCCAGCAGCCCCGGGGGGGGCGTTCTCGAGCAGTACTTC. The rearrangement uses TRBV5-1 and TRBJ2-7; 8 nucleotides line up with TRBD2. V was pared by 4 bases and J by 6 bases, with 9 bases of the junction left unmatched. The CDR3 loop spans 14 amino acids. The germline CDR1 and CDR2 sequences are SGHRS and YFSETQ.

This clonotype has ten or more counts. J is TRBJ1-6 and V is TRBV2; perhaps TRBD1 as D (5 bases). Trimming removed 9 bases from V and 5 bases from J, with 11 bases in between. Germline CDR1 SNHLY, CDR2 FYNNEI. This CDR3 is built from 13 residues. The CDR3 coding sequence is TGTGCCAGTGCCAGGGTAGATAATTCACCCCTCCACTTT. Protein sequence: CASARVDNSPLHF.

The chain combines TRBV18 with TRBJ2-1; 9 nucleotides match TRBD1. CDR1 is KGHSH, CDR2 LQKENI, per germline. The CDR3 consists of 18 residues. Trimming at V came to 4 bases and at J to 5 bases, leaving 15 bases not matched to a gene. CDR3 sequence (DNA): TGTGCCAGCTCACGACTAACCCCGGGGACAGGGTTACACAATGAGCAGTTCTTC. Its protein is CASSRLTPGTGLHNEQFF.

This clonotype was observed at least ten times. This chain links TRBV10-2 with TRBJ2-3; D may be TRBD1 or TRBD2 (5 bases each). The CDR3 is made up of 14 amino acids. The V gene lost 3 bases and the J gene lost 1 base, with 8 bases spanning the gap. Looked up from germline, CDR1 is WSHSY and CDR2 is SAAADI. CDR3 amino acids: CASSESGRTDTQYF. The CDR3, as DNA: TGCGCCAGCAGTGAATCGGGACGCACAGATACGCAGTATTTT.

Written as DNA, the CDR3 is TGCAGTGCTAAGGAGCGAGGAGAAGCTTTCTTT. Its translation is CSAKERGEAFF. The chain combines TRBV20-1 with TRBJ1-1; D ambiguous. Germline-derived CDR1 and CDR2 are DFQATT and SNEGSKA (reference sequence). V lost 4 bases and J lost 8, with 11 bases in between. The CDR3 is 11 amino acids.

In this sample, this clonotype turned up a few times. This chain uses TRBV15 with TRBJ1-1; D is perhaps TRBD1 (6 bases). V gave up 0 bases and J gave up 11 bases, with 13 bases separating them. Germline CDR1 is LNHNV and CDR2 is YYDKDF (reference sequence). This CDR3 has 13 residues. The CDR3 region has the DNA TGTGCCACCAGCAGAGATTGGGGGGCCGTGGCTTTCTTT. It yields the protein CATSRDWGAVAFF.

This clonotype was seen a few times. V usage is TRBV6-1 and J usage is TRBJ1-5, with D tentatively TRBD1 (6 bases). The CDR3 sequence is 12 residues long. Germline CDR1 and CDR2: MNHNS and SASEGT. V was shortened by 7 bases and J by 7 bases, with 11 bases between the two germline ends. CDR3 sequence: CASIPGEQPQHF. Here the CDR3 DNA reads TGTGCCAGCATTCCAGGGGAACAGCCCCAGCATTTT.

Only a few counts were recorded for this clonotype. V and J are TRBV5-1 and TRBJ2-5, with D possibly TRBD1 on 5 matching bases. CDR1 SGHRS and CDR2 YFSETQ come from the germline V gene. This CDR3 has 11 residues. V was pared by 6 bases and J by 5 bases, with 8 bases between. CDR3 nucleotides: TGCGCCAGCATACAGGCGGAGACCCAGTACTTC. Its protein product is CASIQAETQYF.

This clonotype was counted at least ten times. As DNA, the CDR3 is TGTGCCAGCAGTCCAAGACACCCCTACGAGCAGTACTTC. It specifies CASSPRHPYEQYF. The chain is built from TRBV27 and TRBJ2-7; D ambiguous. In germline, CDR1 is MNHEY, CDR2 SMNVEV (reference sequence). The CDR3 loop spans 13 amino acids. Trimming shortened V by 5 bases and J by 2 bases, and 10 bases separated the two germline ends.

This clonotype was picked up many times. The chain's CDR3 is CAISESKGYEQYF. For the CDR3, the DNA is TGTGCCATCAGTGAGTCGAAAGGATACGAGCAGTACTTC. This chain joins TRBV10-3 and TRBJ2-7, with D unresolved. This CDR3 has 13 residues. Per germline, CDR1 ENHRY and CDR2 SYGVKD. Trimming removed 0 bases from V and 4 bases from J, with 7 bases in between.

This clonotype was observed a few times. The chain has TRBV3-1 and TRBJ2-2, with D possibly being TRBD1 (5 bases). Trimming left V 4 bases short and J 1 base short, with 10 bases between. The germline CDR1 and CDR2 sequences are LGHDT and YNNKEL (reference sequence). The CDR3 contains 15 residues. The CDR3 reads CASSPYDRNTGELFF. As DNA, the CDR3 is TGTGCCAGCAGCCCCTACGACAGGAACACCGGGGAGCTGTTTTTT. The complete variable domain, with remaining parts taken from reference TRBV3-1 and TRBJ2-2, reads DTAVSQTPKYLVTQMGNDKSIKCEQNLGHDTMYWYKQDSKKFLKIMFSYNNKELIINETVPNRFSPKSPDKAHLNLHINSLELGDSAVYFCASSPYDRNTGELFFGEGSRLTVL.

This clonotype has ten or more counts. The CDR3 DNA reads as TGTGCCAGCAGCTTCTACTCCAGGAATCAGCCCCAGCATTTT. Protein sequence: CASSFYSRNQPQHF. The chain employs TRBV5-5 and TRBJ1-5; no reliable D call. The CDR3 is made up of 14 amino acids. Germline V gives CDR1 SGHKS, CDR2 YYEKEE (reference sequence). The V end was cut by 2 bases, the J end by 4 bases, with 10 bases between.